The 21 T cell receptor beta chains below all came from one sample that was sequenced in a study of blood T cells in healthy people across ages. Together with a sample-barcoded 5' primer, a J-beta primer mix was included in a second PCR lasting about 6 to 11 cycles. TCRdb fed the 5' RACE reads into MiXCR, producing one record per CDR3 protein. The sample yields 1.5 million to 2 million distinct CDR3 sequences, around 42% seen once. Sequenced: blood. These receptors were obtained from a human donor in good health.

This chain links TRBV4-3 with TRBJ1-1; the D is unclear. The CDR3 sequence is 16 residues long. Germline lookup yields CDR1 LGHNA and CDR2 YSLEER. Trimming took off 1 base at V and 4 bases at J, with 16 bases between the two ends. As DNA, the CDR3 is TGCGCCAGCAGCCAAGTGGCGGCCCTCGAGGGCACTGAAGCTTTCTTT. It is translated as CASSQVAALEGTEAFF.

The rearrangement uses TRBV20-1 and TRBJ2-5; 12 bases fit TRBD2. Unmatched junction bases numbered 5, after V lost 2 bases and J lost 4 bases. This CDR3 spans 15 amino acids. The germline CDR1 and CDR2 sequences are DFQATT and SNEGSKA (reference sequence). This CDR3 is CSARLAGGRRETQYF. DNA of the CDR3: TGCAGTGCTAGACTAGCGGGGGGGCGACGAGAGACCCAGTACTTC.

This clonotype appeared a few times. Mismatch with germline at one junction end may stem from a read error. V is TRBV6-1 and J is TRBJ2-2; TRBD1 is a possible D gene (6 bases). This CDR3 spans 15 amino acids. Germline loops: CDR1 MNHNS, CDR2 SASEGT. CDR3 nucleotide sequence: TGTGCCGGCAGCCGGGACACTGTAGGGCCCGGGGAGCTGTTTTTT. As protein: CAGSRDTVGPGELFF.

This chain joins TRBV24-1 and TRBJ2-1; D is possibly TRBD2 (6 bases). The CDR3 is made up of 15 amino acids. The V end lost 5 bases, the J end lost 11 bases, and 21 bases lay between the germline ends. Germline CDR1 is KGHDR and CDR2 is SFDVKD. CDR3 DNA: TGTGCCACCAGTGCTGGGGGGACCCCCGACAACAAGCAGTTCTTC. Protein: CATSAGGTPDNKQFF.

This clonotype occurred a few times. The V and J genes are TRBV11-2 and TRBJ2-5; D uncertain. CDR3 length equals 16 residues. V was pared by 5 bases and J by 3 bases, with 19 bases between. Germline loops: CDR1 SGHAT, CDR2 FQNNGV. CDR3 coding DNA: TGTGCCAGCAGCGCCGACCCGGACCAGACGGAAGAGACCCAGTACTTC. Translating gives CASSADPDQTEETQYF. Filled out from reference TRBV11-2 and TRBJ2-5, the complete variable domain reads EAGVAQSPRYKIIEKRQSVAFWCNPISGHATLYWYQQILGQGPKLLIQFQNNGVVDDSQLPKDRFSAERLKGVDSTLKIQPAKLEDSAVYLCASSADPDQTEETQYFGPGTRLLVL.

This clonotype was recorded a few times. This sequence joins TRBV5-5 and TRBJ2-1; D is uncertain. Trimming stripped 2 bases from V and 4 bases from J, with 13 bases between. The CDR3 is 15 residues long. The V gene's germline CDR1 is SGHKS and CDR2 YYEKEE (reference sequence). The CDR3 region is CASSFKTTRYNEQFF. For the CDR3, the DNA is TGTGCCAGCAGCTTTAAAACAACGAGGTACAATGAGCAGTTCTTC.

This clonotype was recorded a few times. This rearrangement joins TRBV28 to TRBJ2-7; D may be TRBD1 (6 bases). The CDR3 totals 12 residues. Germline CDR1 and CDR2: MDHEN and SYDVKM. Trimming removed 4 bases at V and 6 bases at J, with 10 bases between. This CDR3 reads CASSSPGVEQYF. In nucleotides, the CDR3 is TGTGCCAGCAGTTCCCCAGGGGTCGAGCAGTACTTC.

In this sample, this clonotype turned up a few times. The J gene is TRBJ2-5, the V gene TRBV9, with D possibly TRBD2 on 6 matching bases. Germline lookup yields CDR1 SGDLS and CDR2 YYNGEE. The CDR3 totals 16 residues. V was cut by 0 bases and J by 1 base, with 13 bases left in between. CDR3 DNA: TGTGCCAGCAGCGTAGATGGTAGCGGAGTCCAAGAGACCCAGTACTTC. Translating gives CASSVDGSGVQETQYF.

The genes are TRBV7-9 and TRBJ1-1, with TRBD1 matching 7 bases. The CDR3 covers 16 residues. Per the germline V gene, CDR1 is SEHNR and CDR2 is FQNEAQ (reference sequence). V dropped 3 bases and J dropped 5; count of bases not matched to a gene: 12. CDR3 region: CASSFTPKTGRTEAFF. The CDR3 region has the DNA TGTGCCAGCAGCTTCACTCCCAAGACAGGGAGGACTGAAGCTTTCTTT.

This clonotype showed up just a few times. The gene calls are TRBV4-3 and TRBJ2-1; the D is unclear. Germline lookup yields CDR1 LGHNA and CDR2 YSLEER. The length of the CDR3 is 18 residues. With 0 bases removed from V and 6 bases from J, the gap between germline ends came to 21 bases. The CDR3 sequence is CASSQEAAPLDGSNEQFF. The CDR3 bases are TGCGCCAGCAGCCAAGAAGCCGCGCCGCTAGATGGGTCCAATGAGCAGTTCTTC.

The chain is built from TRBV20-1 and TRBJ2-3; D gene uncertain. This CDR3 is built from 16 residues. V lost 5 bases and J 0 bases, leaving 18 bases between the germline ends. The germline CDR1 and CDR2 sequences are DFQATT and SNEGSKA (reference sequence). In DNA form, the CDR3 reads TGCAGTGCTCCTTCCTTTAAGACACGAAGCACAGATACGCAGTATTTT. This translates into CSAPSFKTRSTDTQYF.

The chain employs TRBV4-1 and TRBJ1-1; TRBD1 is a possible D gene (6 bases). Trimming removed 4 bases at V and 6 bases at J, with 18 bases between. The CDR3 totals 15 residues. The germline CDR1 and CDR2 sequences are MGHRA and YSYEKL. The CDR3 DNA is TGCGCCAGCAGCCCCCGGGTGGGGGGCCCACCTGAAGCTTTCTTT. This gives the protein CASSPRVGGPPEAFF.

The chain carries TRBV12-3 or TRBV12-4 and TRBJ2-1; a possible D gene is TRBD2 (7 bases). There are 14 residues in the CDR3. Trimming stripped 3 bases from V and 8 bases from J, with 14 bases between. The CDR3 loop is CASSFRGGADEQFF. CDR3 DNA sequence: TGTGCCAGCAGTTTTAGAGGGGGGGCGGATGAGCAGTTCTTC.

The V call is TRBV13, the J call TRBJ2-1, with TRBD1 matching over 12 bases. CDR3 size: 17 residues. V shed 4 bases and J 1 base; nucleotides not matched to a gene: 5. CDR1 and CDR2 (germline): PRHDT, FYEKMQ (reference sequence). The CDR3 loop reads CASSSGTGGSSYNEQFF. The CDR3 region has the DNA TGTGCCAGCAGCTCCGGGACAGGGGGCAGTTCCTACAATGAGCAGTTCTTC.

This clonotype was detected a few times. The chain carries TRBV9 and TRBJ2-7; D possibly uses TRBD1 or TRBD2 (5 bases each). The CDR3 spans 15 residues. Germline CDR1 reads SGDLS; CDR2 reads YYNGEE. V lost 0 bases, J lost 5 bases, and 15 bases lay in between. For the CDR3, the DNA is TGTGCCAGCAGCGTAGGTGAGGGGTCTATCCACGAGCAGTACTTC. This encodes CASSVGEGSIHEQYF.

This rearrangement joins TRBV9 to TRBJ2-3; no clear D. Germline V gene data show CDR1 as SGDLS and CDR2 as YYNGEE. The CDR3 contains 15 residues. The ends were cut back, 2 bases at V and 4 bases at J, with 14 bases in the middle. CDR3 in DNA: TGTGCCAGCAGCGTGGCAGCGAACGGTCCAGATACGCAGTATTTT. Its protein is CASSVAANGPDTQYF.

The J gene is TRBJ1-5, the V gene TRBV6-1, with 9 bases that match TRBD1. CDR1 and CDR2 (germline): MNHNS, SASEGT. This CDR3 is 13 amino acids long. V was pared by 3 bases and J by 9 bases, with 3 bases of the junction left unmatched. CDR3 nucleotides: TGTGCCAGCAGTGACAGGGGACAGGGGCCCCAGCATTTT. Translated, it gives CASSDRGQGPQHF.

This clonotype showed up just once. The rearrangement joins TRBV6-5 to TRBJ1-5; D is perhaps TRBD1 (5 bases). Per germline, CDR1 MNHEY and CDR2 SVGAGI. V dropped 7 bases and J dropped 1 base, with 14 bases sitting between them. CDR3 length: 15 residues. The CDR3 DNA reads TGTGCCAGCATCCCACAGGCAGTCAGCAATCAGCCCCAGCATTTT. Translation: CASIPQAVSNQPQHF.

Only a few counts were recorded for this clonotype. J is TRBJ2-7 and V is TRBV25-1, with 7 bases lining up with TRBD1. The CDR3 is 18 amino acids. V shed 5 bases, J shed 2 bases, and the junction held 18 bases outside the gene matches. Germline CDR1 is MGHDK and CDR2 is SYGVNS. CDR3 loop: CASSPFTSGQAAPYEQYF. The CDR3 DNA follows: TGTGCCAGCAGTCCTTTTACCTCTGGACAGGCAGCACCCTACGAGCAGTACTTC.

This clonotype was picked up many times. This chain connects TRBV7-8 to TRBJ2-7, with D hard to call. CDR1 and CDR2 from the germline V gene are SGHVS and FQNEAQ. The CDR3 consists of 12 residues. The germline V and J ends were trimmed by 5 bases and 4 bases, with 9 bases remaining between them. CDR3: CASSTRGYEQYF. CDR3 DNA sequence: TGTGCCAGCAGCACAAGAGGATACGAGCAGTACTTC.

This chain joins TRBV12-3 or TRBV12-4 and TRBJ2-7, with 7 bases fitting TRBD1. The CDR3 has 14 amino acids. V dropped 7 bases and J dropped 3; count of bases not matched to a gene: 9. The CDR3 is CASTPTGSFYEQYF. In nucleotides, the CDR3 is TGTGCCAGCACTCCGACAGGGTCGTTCTACGAGCAGTACTTC.